Below, 3 T cell receptor beta chains from the same sample are listed, as sequenced in a study of shared clonotypes between healthy human individuals. TCRdb's table, derived via immunoSEQ multiplex PCR, lists solely in-frame clones and lacks some. The sample lists roughly 510,000 clones, over 75% seen once, with under 15% in the top ten. The sequenced sample consisted of PBMCs. These receptors all stem from a woman between 35 and 50 years old in good health. Some clones in this sample may be carry-over from other donors' samples.

With regard to this clone: Other DNA sequences within the sample encode an identical CDR3. The chain recombines TRBV30 with TRBJ2-7; a possible D gene is TRBD1 (6 bases). This CDR3 contains 13 residues. V lost 3 bases, J lost 4 bases, and 13 bases lay in between. The germline V gene has CDR1 GTSNPN and CDR2 SVGIG (reference sequence). CDR3 coding DNA: TGTGCCTGGAGCCGGGACAATCCTTACGAGCAGTACTTC. Translating gives CAWSRDNPYEQYF.

V and J are TRBV28 and TRBJ2-3; TRBD1 or TRBD2 may be the D gene (6 bases each). The CDR3 loop spans 17 amino acids. CDR1 MDHEN and CDR2 SYDVKM come from the germline V gene. The V end lost 5 bases, the J end lost 5 bases, and 23 bases lay between the germline ends. The CDR3 region has the DNA TGTGCCAGCAGTCAGATCGGAGGGGGAGAGTTAGGAGATACGCAGTATTTT. Encoded protein: CASSQIGGGELGDTQYF. The full variable domain, with the rest looked up from reference TRBV28 and TRBJ2-3, is DVKVTQSSRYLVKRTGEKVFLECVQDMDHENMFWYRQDPGLGLRLIYFSYDVKMKEKGDIPEGYSVSREKKERFSLILESASTNQTSMYLCASSQIGGGELGDTQYFGPGTRLTVL.

This clone has a handful of counts. V gene TRBV2 combines with J gene TRBJ1-2; TRBD1 aligns across 8 bases. V shed 8 bases and J 6 bases; nucleotides not matched to a gene: 5. The CDR3 runs to 12 residues. Germline loops: CDR1 SNHLY, CDR2 FYNNEI. Written as DNA, the CDR3 is TGTGCCAGCCGGATGACAGGGGATGGCTACACCTTC. Amino acids: CASRMTGDGYTF.